This T cell receptor beta chain was found in a study of T cell responses to AZD1222 COVID-19 vaccine. General study results and limits: Nearly half of spike-specific TCRs reportedly go after variant regions that carry no mutations.

Second doses at about 4 or about 12 weeks were pooled. The table came from immunoSEQ multiplex PCR; TCRdb's copy has only in-frame clones and leaves some out. The repertoire consists of about 80,000 clones, with under 95% occurring once and the leading ten covering 8%. CDR1 and CDR2 (germline): SQVTM, ANQGSEA. The CDR3 totals 15 residues. The ends lost 2 bases at V and 2 bases at J; junction bases unmatched: 7. Comments on this clone: As yet, its antigen is unknown.

This chain connects TRBV29-1 to TRBJ2-7; TRBD1 matches at 9 bases. This clonotype was obtained from an adult who received the AZD1222 COVID-19 vaccine. Sample: peripheral blood, taken 28 days after the second AZD1222 dose. CDR3 residues: CSVESFRDRAYEQYF. DNA for the CDR3: TGCAGCGTTGAATCTTTTAGGGACAGGGCCTACGAGCAGTACTTC.